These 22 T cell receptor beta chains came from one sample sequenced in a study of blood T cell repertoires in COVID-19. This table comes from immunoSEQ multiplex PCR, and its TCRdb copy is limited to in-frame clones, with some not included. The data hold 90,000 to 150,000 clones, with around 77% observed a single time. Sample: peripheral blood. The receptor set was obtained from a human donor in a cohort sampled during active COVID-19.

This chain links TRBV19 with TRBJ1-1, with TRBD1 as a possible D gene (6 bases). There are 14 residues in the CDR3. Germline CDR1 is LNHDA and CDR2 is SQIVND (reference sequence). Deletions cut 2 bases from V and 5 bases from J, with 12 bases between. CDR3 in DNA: TGTGCCAGTAGTATATTGGGTCAGGGGACTGAAGCTTTCTTT. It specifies CASSILGQGTEAFF.

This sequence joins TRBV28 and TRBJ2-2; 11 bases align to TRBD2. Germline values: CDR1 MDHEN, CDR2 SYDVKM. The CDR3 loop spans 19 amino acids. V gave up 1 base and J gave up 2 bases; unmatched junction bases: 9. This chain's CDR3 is CASSLSLAGVVGNTGELFF. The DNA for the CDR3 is TGTGCCAGCAGTTTATCACTAGCGGGAGTGGTGGGTAACACCGGGGAGCTGTTTTTT.

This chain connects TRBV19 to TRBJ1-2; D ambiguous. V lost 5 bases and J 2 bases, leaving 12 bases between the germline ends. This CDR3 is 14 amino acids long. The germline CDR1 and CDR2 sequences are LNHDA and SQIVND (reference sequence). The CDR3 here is CASSATEENYGYTF. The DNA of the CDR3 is TGTGCCAGTAGTGCCACTGAGGAGAACTATGGCTACACCTTC.

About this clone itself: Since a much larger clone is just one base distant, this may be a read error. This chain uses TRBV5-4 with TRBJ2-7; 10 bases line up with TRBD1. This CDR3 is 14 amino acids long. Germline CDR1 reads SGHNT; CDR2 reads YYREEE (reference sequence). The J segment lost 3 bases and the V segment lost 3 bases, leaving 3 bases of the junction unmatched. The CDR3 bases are TGTGCCAGCAGCTCCGGGACAGGGGACTACGAGCAGTACTTC. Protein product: CASSSGTGDYEQYF.

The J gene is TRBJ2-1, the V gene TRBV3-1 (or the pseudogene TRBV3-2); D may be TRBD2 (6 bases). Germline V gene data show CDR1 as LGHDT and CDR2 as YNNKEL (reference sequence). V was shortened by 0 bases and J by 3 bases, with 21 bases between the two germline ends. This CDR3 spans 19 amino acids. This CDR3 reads CASSQDPPVSAGIYNEQFF. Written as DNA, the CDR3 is TGTGCCAGCAGCCAAGATCCCCCCGTCTCGGCGGGAATCTACAATGAGCAGTTCTTC.

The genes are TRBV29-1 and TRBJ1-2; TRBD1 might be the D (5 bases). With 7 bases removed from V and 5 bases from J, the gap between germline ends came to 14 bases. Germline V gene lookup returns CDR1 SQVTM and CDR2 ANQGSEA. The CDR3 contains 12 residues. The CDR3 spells CSAVQGGYGYTF. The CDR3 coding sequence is TGCAGCGCTGTGCAGGGTGGGTATGGCTACACCTTC.

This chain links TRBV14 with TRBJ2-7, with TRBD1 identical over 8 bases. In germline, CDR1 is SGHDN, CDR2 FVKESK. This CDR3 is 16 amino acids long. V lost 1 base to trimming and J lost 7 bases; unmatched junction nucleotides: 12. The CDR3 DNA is TGTGCCAGCAGCCAAGTCGCGGGACAGGTGCCTTGGGAGCAGTACTTC. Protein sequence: CASSQVAGQVPWEQYF.

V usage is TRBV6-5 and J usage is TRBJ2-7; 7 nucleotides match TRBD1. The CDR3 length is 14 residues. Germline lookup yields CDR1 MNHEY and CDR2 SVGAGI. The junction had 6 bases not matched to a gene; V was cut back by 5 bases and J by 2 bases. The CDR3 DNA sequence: TGTGCCAGCAGTCCTCAAGGGGGCCCCTACGAGCAGTACTTC. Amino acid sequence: CASSPQGGPYEQYF.

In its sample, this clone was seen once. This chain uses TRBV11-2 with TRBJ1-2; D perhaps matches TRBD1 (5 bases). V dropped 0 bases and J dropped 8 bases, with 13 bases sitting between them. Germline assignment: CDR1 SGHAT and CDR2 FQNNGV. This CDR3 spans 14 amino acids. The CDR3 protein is CASSLDVGGNGYTF. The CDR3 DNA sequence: TGTGCCAGCAGCTTAGATGTGGGGGGGAACGGCTACACCTTC.

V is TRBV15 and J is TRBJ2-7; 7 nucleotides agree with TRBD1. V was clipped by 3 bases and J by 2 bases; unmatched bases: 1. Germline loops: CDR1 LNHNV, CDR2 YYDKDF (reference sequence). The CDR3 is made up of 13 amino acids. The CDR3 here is CATSSGQAYEQYF. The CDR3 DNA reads TGTGCCACCAGCAGCGGACAGGCCTACGAGCAGTACTTC.

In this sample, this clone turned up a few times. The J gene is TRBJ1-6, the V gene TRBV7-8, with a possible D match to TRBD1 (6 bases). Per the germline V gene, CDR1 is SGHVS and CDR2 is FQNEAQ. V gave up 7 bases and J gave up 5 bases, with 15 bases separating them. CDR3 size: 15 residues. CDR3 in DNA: TGTGCCAGCACCCAGGGGCGCCAGAATAATTCACCCCTCCACTTT. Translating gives CASTQGRQNNSPLHF.

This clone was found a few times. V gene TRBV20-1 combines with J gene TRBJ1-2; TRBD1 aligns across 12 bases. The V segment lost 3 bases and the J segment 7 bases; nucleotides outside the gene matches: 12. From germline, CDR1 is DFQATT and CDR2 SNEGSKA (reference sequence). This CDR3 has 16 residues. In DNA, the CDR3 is TGCAGTGCTAGTGTTAATGTAGGGACAGGGGGCAGTGGCTACACCTTC. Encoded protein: CSASVNVGTGGSGYTF.

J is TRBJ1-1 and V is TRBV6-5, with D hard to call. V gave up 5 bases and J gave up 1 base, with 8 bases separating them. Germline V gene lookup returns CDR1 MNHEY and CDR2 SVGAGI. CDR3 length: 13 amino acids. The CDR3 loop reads CASSIDKNTEAFF. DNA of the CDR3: TGTGCCAGCAGTATTGACAAGAACACTGAAGCTTTCTTT.

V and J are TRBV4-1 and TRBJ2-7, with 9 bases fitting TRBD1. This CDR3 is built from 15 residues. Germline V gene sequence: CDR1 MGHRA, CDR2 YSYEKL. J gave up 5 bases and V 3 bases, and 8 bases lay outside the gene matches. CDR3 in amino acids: CASSHPGQGGDEQYF. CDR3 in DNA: TGCGCCAGCAGCCACCCGGGACAGGGAGGGGACGAGCAGTACTTC.

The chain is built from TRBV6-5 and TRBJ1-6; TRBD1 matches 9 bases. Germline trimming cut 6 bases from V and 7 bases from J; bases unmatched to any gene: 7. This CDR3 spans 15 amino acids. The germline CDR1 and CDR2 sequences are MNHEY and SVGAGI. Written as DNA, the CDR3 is TGTGCCAGCAGGAAATCCGGGACAGGGAATTCACCCCTCCACTTT. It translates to CASRKSGTGNSPLHF.

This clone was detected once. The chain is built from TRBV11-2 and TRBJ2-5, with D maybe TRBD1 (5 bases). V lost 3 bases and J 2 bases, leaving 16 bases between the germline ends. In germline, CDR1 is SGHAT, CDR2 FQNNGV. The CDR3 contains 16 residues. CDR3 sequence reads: CASSLDAGRIQETQYF. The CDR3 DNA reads TGTGCCAGCAGCTTGGATGCAGGGCGTATTCAAGAGACCCAGTACTTC.

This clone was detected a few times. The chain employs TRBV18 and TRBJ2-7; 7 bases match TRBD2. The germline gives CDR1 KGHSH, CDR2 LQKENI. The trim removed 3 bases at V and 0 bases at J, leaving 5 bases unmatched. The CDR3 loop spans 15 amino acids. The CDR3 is CASSPPGGNSYEQYF. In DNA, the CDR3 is TGTGCCAGCTCACCCCCCGGGGGGAACTCCTACGAGCAGTACTTC.

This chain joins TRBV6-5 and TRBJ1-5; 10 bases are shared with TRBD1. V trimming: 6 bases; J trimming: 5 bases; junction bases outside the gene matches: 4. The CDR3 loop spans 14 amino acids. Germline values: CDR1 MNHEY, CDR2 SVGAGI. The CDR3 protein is CASSGQGGYQPQHF. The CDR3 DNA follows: TGTGCCAGCAGCGGACAGGGGGGGTATCAGCCCCAGCATTTT.

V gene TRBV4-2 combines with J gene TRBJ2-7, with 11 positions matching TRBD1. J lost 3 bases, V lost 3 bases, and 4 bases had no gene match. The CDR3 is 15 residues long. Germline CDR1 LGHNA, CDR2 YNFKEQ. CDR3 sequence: CASSQTGTGGYEQYF. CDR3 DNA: TGTGCCAGCAGCCAGACCGGGACAGGGGGCTACGAGCAGTACTTC.

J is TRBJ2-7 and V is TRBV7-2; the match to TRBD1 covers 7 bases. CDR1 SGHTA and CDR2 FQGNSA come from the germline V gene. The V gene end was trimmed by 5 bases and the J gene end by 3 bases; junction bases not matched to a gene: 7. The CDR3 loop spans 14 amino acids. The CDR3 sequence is CASSIETGSYEQYF. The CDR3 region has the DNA TGTGCCAGCAGCATAGAGACAGGGAGCTACGAGCAGTACTTC. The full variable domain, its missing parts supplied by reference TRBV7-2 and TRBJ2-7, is GAGVSQSPSNKVTEKGKDVELRCDPISGHTALYWYRQSLGQGLEFLIYFQGNSAPDKSGLPSDRFSAERTGGSVSTLTIQRTQQEDSAVYLCASSIETGSYEQYFGPGTRLTVT.

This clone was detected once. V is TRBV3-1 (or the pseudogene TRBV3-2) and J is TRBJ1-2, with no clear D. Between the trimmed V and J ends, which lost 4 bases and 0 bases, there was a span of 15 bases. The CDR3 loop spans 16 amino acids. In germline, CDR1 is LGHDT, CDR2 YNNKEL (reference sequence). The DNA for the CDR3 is TGTGCCAGCAGCCTATCCGAGGGCAGAACTAACTATGGCTACACCTTC. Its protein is CASSLSEGRTNYGYTF.

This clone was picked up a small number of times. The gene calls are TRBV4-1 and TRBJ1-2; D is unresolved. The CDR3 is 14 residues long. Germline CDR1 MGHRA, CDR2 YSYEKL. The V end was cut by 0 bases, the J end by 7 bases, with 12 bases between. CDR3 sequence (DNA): TGCGCCAGCAGCCAAGAGGCCGCCTCCCCTGGCTACACCTTC. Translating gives CASSQEAASPGYTF.